This T cell receptor beta chain was identified in a study of T cell clones after liver transplantation. Study-wide context: Immunosuppression withdrawal was tried within 2 years after liver transplantation in this trial. Third-party-reactive TCRbeta sequences from pre-transplant mixed lymphocyte reactions served as antigen-independent comparators. TCRbeta sequencing after a pre-transplant mixed lymphocyte reaction identified graft-donor-reactive clones, later tracked in post-transplant blood.

Clones were read by immunoSEQ multiplex PCR, and TCRdb kept only the in-frame ones, dropping some. Counted here are about 68,000 clones, approximately 92% occurring once; the ten biggest clones make up 0.75% to 1%. This sequence was found in a human patient who received a liver transplant. The graft donor may account for some of the T cells. Sample: CD4+ T cells from blood, taken about 27 months after liver transplant.

CDR3 sequence: CASRQRAGPYEQYF. CDR3 sequence (DNA): TGCGCCAGCAGGCAACGCGCGGGACCCTACGAGCAGTACTTC. This chain connects TRBV5-1 to TRBJ2-7; TRBD2 might be the D (6 bases). This CDR3 has 14 residues. Looked up from germline, CDR1 is SGHRS and CDR2 is YFSETQ. Trimming took 5 bases from V and 2 from J, leaving 14 bases between them.